A single count supports the clone carrying this T cell receptor beta chain. Its target is unknown. The sample originates from a study of cytomegalovirus exposure and HLA in healthy donors. Findings of the study overall: CMV antigen specificity was confirmed in vitro for a few CMV-associated chains.

13 Jbeta primers and 60 Vbeta primers were used for the PCR. Profiled with immunoSEQ multiplex PCR; TCRdb holds only in-frame clones, not every one. The sample has about 62,000 clones, 60% to 80% seen once. This CDR3 spans 13 amino acids. Deletions cut 6 bases from V and 7 bases from J, with 16 bases between. The germline gives CDR1 SGHRS, CDR2 YFSETQ. The receptor was derived from a man in his 60s in good health and CMV-seropositive. The rearrangement uses TRBV5-1 and TRBJ1-1; TRBD1 might be the D (6 bases). Sequenced material: PBMCs. The CDR3 nucleotides read TGCGCCAGCACCAATGACAGGTCGATTGAAGCTTTCTTT. It codes for CASTNDRSIEAFF.